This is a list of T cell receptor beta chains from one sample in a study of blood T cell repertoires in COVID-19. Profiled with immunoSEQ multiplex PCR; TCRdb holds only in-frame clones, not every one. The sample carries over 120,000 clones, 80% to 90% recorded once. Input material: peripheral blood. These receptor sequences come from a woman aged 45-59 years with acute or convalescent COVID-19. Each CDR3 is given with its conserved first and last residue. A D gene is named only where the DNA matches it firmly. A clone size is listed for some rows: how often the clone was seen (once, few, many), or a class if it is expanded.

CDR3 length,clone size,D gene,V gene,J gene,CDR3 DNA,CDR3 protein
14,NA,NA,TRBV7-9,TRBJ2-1,TGTGCCAGCAGCTTAATTATGCGGAACAATGAGCAGTTCTTC,CASSLIMRNNEQFF
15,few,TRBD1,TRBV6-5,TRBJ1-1,TGTGCCAGCAGTACCCAGGACAGGGGAGAAACTGAAGCTTTCTTT,CASSTQDRGETEAFF
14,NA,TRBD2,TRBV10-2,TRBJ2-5,TGCGCCAGCACGGCTGGACTAGCGGGAGAGACCCAGTACTTC,CASTAGLAGETQYF
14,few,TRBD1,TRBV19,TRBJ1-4,TGTGCCAGTAGGAGGGACAGGGTCTCAGAAAAACTGTTTTTT,CASRRDRVSEKLFF
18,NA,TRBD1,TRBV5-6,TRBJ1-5,TGTGCCAGCAGCTTGGCCGCGTCAGGGGGATTAGGCAATCAGCCCCAGCATTTT,CASSLAASGGLGNQPQHF
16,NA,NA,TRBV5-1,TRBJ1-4,TGCGCCAGCAGAGACTCCCGGACAGCAACTAATGAAAAACTGTTTTTT,CASRDSRTATNEKLFF
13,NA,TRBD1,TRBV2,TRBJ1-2,TGTGCCAGATTTACGGACAGGGGAAATGGCTACACCTTC,CARFTDRGNGYTF
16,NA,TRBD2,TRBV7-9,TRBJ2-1,TGTGCCAGCAGCCCCCGGACTAGCGGGGCTTTCAATGAGCAGTTCTTC,CASSPRTSGAFNEQFF
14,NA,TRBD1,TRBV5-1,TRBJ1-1,TGCGCCAGCAGCTTGGGACAGGGCGACGCTGAAGCTTTCTTT,CASSLGQGDAEAFF
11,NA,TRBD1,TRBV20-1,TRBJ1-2,TGCAGTGCTGGGACAGGGGAGGGCTACACCTTC,CSAGTGEGYTF
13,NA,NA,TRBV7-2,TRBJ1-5,TGTGCCAGCAGCAACCAGGGAAACCAGCCCCAGCATTTT,CASSNQGNQPQHF
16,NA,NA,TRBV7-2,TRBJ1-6,TGTGCCAGCAGCTTATGGGTAGGGACATATAATTCACCCCTCCACTTT,CASSLWVGTYNSPLHF
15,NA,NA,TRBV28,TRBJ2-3,TGTGCCAGCAGTTTATTGGCGAGCGGGACAGATACGCAGTATTTT,CASSLLASGTDTQYF
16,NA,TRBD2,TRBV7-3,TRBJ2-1,TGTGCCAGCAGCCTTACCTCAGGACTAGTTTACAATGAGCAGTTCTTC,CASSLTSGLVYNEQFF
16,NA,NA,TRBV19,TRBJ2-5,TGTGCCAGTACTTATTCAGGTTGGGACTCCAAAGAGACCCAGTACTTC,CASTYSGWDSKETQYF
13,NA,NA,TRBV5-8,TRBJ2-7,TGTGCCAGCAGCTCGGTCCTTAACCACGAGCAGTACTTC,CASSSVLNHEQYF
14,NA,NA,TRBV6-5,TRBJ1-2,TGTGCCAGCAGTTACGCAGGGGCGCTTTATGGCTACACCTTC,CASSYAGALYGYTF
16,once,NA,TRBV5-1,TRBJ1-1,TGCGCCAGCAGCCCCCCGGGACTCCAGATGAACACTGAAGCTTTCTTT,CASSPPGLQMNTEAFF
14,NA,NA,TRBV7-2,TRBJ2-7,TGTGCCAGCAGTTCCGGGGCTAGCGTCTACGAGCAGTACTTC,CASSSGASVYEQYF
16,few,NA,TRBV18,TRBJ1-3,TGTGCCAGCTCACCATCAAGGGGTCTCTCTGGAAACACCATATATTTT,CASSPSRGLSGNTIYF
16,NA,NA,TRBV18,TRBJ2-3,TGTGCCAGCTCACCACCGACAGGCGCGAACACAGATACGCAGTATTTT,CASSPPTGANTDTQYF
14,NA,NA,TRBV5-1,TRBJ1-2,TGCGCCAGCAGTACCGGGACATACACCTATGGCTACACCTTC,CASSTGTYTYGYTF
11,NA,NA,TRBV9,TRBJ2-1,TGTGCCAGCAGCGTTTCCGGTGAGCAGTTCTTC,CASSVSGEQFF
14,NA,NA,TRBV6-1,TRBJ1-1,TGTGCCAGCAGTGAAACCGGACAGACCACTGAAGCTTTCTTT,CASSETGQTTEAFF
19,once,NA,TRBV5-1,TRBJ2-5,TGCGCCAGCAGGGTAGGATTTACTATGACCGGGAGAACACAAGAGACCCAGTACTTC,CASRVGFTMTGRTQETQYF
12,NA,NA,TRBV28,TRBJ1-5,TGTGCCAGCAAGGGGCAGGGACAGCCCCAGCATTTT,CASKGQGQPQHF